These 7 T cell receptor beta chains came from one sample sequenced in a study of cytomegalovirus exposure and HLA in healthy donors (dated by TCRdb to 2017 to 2019). Libraries were constructed by the immunoSEQ multiplex PCR assay. A mixture of 60 forward primers for TCR Vbeta segments and 13 reverse primers for TCR Jbeta segments was used in the multiplex PCR. TCRdb carries this immuneACCESS record with in-frame sequences only. Its versions omit some clonotypes, under half of them owing to an unresolved V gene in the studies checked, with the rest unexplained. This sample has around 99,000 clones in its table, and roughly 69% of those were observed once. The biggest ten clones account for around 5.4% of the sample. Sequenced: PBMCs. The receptors were sampled from a woman in her 70s in good health and CMV-seropositive.

The CDR3 coding sequence is TGTGCCAGCAGCTTAACCCTAGCGGGGGCGAACACCGGGGAGCTGTTTTTT. Encoded protein: CASSLTLAGANTGELFF. The chain couples TRBV7-9 to TRBJ2-2, with 10 nucleotides matching TRBD2. CDR1 is SEHNR, CDR2 FQNEAQ, per germline (reference sequence). The V gene end was trimmed by 2 bases and the J gene end by 0 bases; junction bases not matched to a gene: 3. The CDR3 runs 17 residues.

This CDR3 reads CASSPGGTRVGYTF. In DNA, the CDR3 is TGTGCCAGCAGTCCTGGGGGGACGAGGGTTGGCTACACCTTC. This rearrangement joins TRBV6-5 to TRBJ1-2; possibly TRBD1 for D (5 bases). The CDR3 length is 14 residues. With 5 bases removed from V and 7 bases from J, the gap between germline ends came to 17 bases. Germline CDR1 reads MNHEY; CDR2 reads SVGAGI.

The chain recombines TRBV10-3 with TRBJ2-5; the match to TRBD1 covers 9 bases. The CDR3 is made up of 14 amino acids. V lost 4 bases, J lost 5 bases, and 5 bases stayed unmatched. Germline CDR1 and CDR2: ENHRY and SYGVKD. CDR3 region: CAISGTGGGETQYF. The CDR3 DNA is TGTGCCATCAGTGGAACAGGGGGCGGGGAGACCCAGTACTTC.

This clone was seen only a few times. This rearrangement joins TRBV5-1 to TRBJ1-3; D is undetermined. Trimming left V 2 bases short and J 0 bases short, with 6 bases between. The germline gives CDR1 SGHRS, CDR2 YFSETQ. This CDR3 has 14 amino acids. The DNA for the CDR3 is TGCGCCAGCAGCTTTACAGACTCTGGAAACACCATATATTTT. It codes for CASSFTDSGNTIYF. Full variable domain (missing parts from reference TRBV5-1 and TRBJ1-3): KAGVTQTPRYLIKTRGQQVTLSCSPISGHRSVSWYQQTPGQGLQFLFEYFSETQRNKGNFPGRFSGRQFSNSRSEMNVSTLELGDSALYLCASSFTDSGNTIYFGEGSWLTVV.

V gene TRBV2 combines with J gene TRBJ1-2; D unresolved. The CDR3 is 14 residues long. Germline V lookup: CDR1 SNHLY, CDR2 FYNNEI. With 2 bases removed from V and 4 bases from J, the gap between germline ends came to 11 bases. The CDR3 region is CASSEPTGSYGYTF. In DNA form, the CDR3 reads TGTGCCAGCAGTGAACCGACGGGAAGCTATGGCTACACCTTC.

This clone was recorded a few times. The rearrangement uses TRBV29-1 and TRBJ2-2, with TRBD1 identical over 12 bases. CDR3 length equals 16 residues. Per the germline V gene, CDR1 is SQVTM and CDR2 is ANQGSEA. The junction had 6 bases not matched to a gene; V was cut back by 7 bases and J by 0 bases. CDR3 nucleotide sequence: TGCAGCGCATCCGGGACAGGGGGCGCGAACACCGGGGAGCTGTTTTTT. Protein product: CSASGTGGANTGELFF.

This sequence joins TRBV6-5 and TRBJ1-1, with D possibly being TRBD1 (6 bases). The ends were cut back, 5 bases at V and 2 bases at J, with 15 bases in the middle. This CDR3 has 15 residues. The V gene's germline CDR1 is MNHEY and CDR2 SVGAGI. The CDR3 sequence is CASSRGEGGNTEAFF. CDR3 DNA: TGTGCCAGCAGTCGCGGGGAGGGGGGCAACACTGAAGCTTTCTTT.